This T cell receptor (beta chain) is drawn from a study of cytomegalovirus exposure and HLA in healthy donors. Study-wide context: Earlier findings included some 120 million unique TCR beta sequences obtained from 150 million to 200 million T cells. Findings and caveats of the study: 87-base-pair reads could not separate some V segments, including TRBV6-2 and TRBV6-3. The likely origin of a cluster of highly shared sequence variants was a sequencing artifact.

As for this clone: Its specificity is unknown.

Amplification used 60 Vbeta primers and 13 Jbeta primers. Profiled with immunoSEQ multiplex PCR; TCRdb holds only in-frame clones, not every one. The sample lists 180,000 or so clones; 82% were seen once. There are 16 residues in the CDR3. Trimming took off 2 bases at V and 7 bases at J, with 20 bases between the two ends. In germline, CDR1 is SEHNR, CDR2 FQNEAQ (reference sequence). The sample consisted of PBMCs. The chain links TRBV7-9 to TRBJ1-1; D is unresolved. The receptor was isolated from a man aged 40-49 years in good health and CMV-seronegative. The DNA of the CDR3 is TGTGCCAGCAGCTTATTCCCCCCGGCAGGAACGAATGAAGCTTTCTTT. It yields the protein CASSLFPPAGTNEAFF.